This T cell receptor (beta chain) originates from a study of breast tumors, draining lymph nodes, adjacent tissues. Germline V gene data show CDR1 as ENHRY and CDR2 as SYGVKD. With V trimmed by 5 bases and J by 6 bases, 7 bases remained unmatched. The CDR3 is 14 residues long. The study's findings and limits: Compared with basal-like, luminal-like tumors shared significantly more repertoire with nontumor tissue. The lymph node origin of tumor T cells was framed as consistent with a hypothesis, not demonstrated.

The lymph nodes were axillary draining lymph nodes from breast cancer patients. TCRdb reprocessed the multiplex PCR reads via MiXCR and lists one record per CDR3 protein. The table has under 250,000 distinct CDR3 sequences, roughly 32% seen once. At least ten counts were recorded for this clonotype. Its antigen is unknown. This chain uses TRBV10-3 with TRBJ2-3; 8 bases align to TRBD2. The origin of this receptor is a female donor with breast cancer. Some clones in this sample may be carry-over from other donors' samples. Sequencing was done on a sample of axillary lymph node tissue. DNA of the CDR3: TGTGCCATCAGTCACGGGAGGGCCGGGGATACGCAGTATTTT. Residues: CAISHGRAGDTQYF.